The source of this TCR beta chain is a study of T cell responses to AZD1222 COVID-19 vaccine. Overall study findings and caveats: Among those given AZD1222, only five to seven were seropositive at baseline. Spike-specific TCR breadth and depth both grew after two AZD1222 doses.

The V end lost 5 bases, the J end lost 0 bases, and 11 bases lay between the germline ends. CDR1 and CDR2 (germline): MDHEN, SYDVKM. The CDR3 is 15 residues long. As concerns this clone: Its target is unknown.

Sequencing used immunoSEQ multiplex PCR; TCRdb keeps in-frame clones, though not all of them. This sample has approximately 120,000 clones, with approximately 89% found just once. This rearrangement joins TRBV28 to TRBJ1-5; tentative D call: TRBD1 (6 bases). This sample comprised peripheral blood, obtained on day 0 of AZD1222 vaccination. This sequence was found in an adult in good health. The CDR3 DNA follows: TGTGCCAGCAGTGGACAGTTTGATAGCAATCAGCCCCAGCATTTT. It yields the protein CASSGQFDSNQPQHF.